The next 21 T cell receptor beta chains were all read from a single sample in a study of blood T cell repertoires in COVID-19 (dated by TCRdb to between 2020 and 2021). Library generation was performed with the immunoSEQ multiplex PCR assay. TCRdb obtained this table from immuneACCESS and retained in-frame rearrangements with V and J assigned. These tables miss some clones; where compared with another copy, unresolved V genes account for less than half of the shortfall, and the remainder is unexplained. Counted in this sample were hundreds of thousands of clones; about 91% of them appeared once. Around 9.5% of the sample belongs to the ten largest clones. Sample: PBMCs or T cells enriched from blood (not recorded which). Receptor source: a middle-aged woman who had recovered from COVID-19.

This sequence joins TRBV7-3 and TRBJ2-7; a possible D gene is TRBD2 (5 bases). Germline CDR1 and CDR2: SGHTA and FQGTGA. CDR3 size: 16 residues. V gave up 1 base and J gave up 5 bases, with 18 bases separating them. CDR3 region: CASSLRPRSGIHEQYF. The DNA of the CDR3 is TGTGCCAGCAGCTTAAGGCCTAGATCGGGGATCCACGAGCAGTACTTC.

The chain is built from TRBV5-1 and TRBJ2-3; 9 nucleotides match TRBD2. This CDR3 region has 15 residues. Trimming took 2 bases from V and 1 from J; bases not matched to a gene: 2. Germline V gene data show CDR1 as SGHRS and CDR2 as YFSETQ. CDR3 DNA sequence: TGCGCCAGCAGCTTAGCGGGAGGTCGCACAGATACGCAGTATTTT. Translating gives CASSLAGGRTDTQYF.

The chain combines TRBV28 with TRBJ2-1; TRBD2 matches 11 bases. J lost 7 bases, V lost 1 base, and 21 bases had no gene match. CDR1 and CDR2 from the germline V gene are MDHEN and SYDVKM. There are 21 residues in the CDR3. In DNA form, the CDR3 reads TGTGCCAGCAGTTTATACTCACAGGGAATAGCGGGGGGGCCGGTTTTGAATGAGCAGTTCTTC. It yields the protein CASSLYSQGIAGGPVLNEQFF.

This clone occurred once. V and J are TRBV10-3 and TRBJ2-7; 9 bases are a match to TRBD2. The CDR3 runs to 14 residues. V trimming: 4 bases; J trimming: 8 bases; junction bases outside the gene matches: 9. Germline values: CDR1 ENHRY, CDR2 SYGVKD. In DNA form, the CDR3 reads TGTGCCATCAGTGCGGCGGGAGGGCCCTCCAAGCAGTACTTC. As protein: CAISAAGGPSKQYF.

This chain uses TRBV7-2 with TRBJ1-2; a weak D match, TRBD1 (5 bases). The V gene's germline CDR1 is SGHTA and CDR2 FQGNSA. The V gene lost 8 bases and the J gene lost 8 bases, with 27 bases spanning the gap. CDR3 length: 16 residues. CDR3 protein: CASLGSIAGPSGGYTF. The CDR3 DNA sequence: TGTGCCAGCTTAGGATCAATAGCGGGACCCAGCGGGGGCTACACCTTC.

This clone was counted once. The rearrangement joins TRBV27 to TRBJ1-6; 7 nucleotides match TRBD1. The CDR3 has 14 amino acids. Germline CDR1 MNHEY, CDR2 SMNVEV (reference sequence). Losses at the gene ends were 7 bases for V and 4 bases for J; bases not matched to a gene: 4. CDR3 in DNA: TGTGCCAGCAAAATGACAGGGTATAATTCACCCCTCCACTTT. It translates to CASKMTGYNSPLHF.

The genes are TRBV11-3 and TRBJ1-3, with D uncertain. Germline values: CDR1 SGHNT, CDR2 YENEEA. This CDR3 comprises 17 residues. V was clipped by 1 base and J by 0 bases, with 13 bases between them. CDR3 sequence reads: CASSLGGQSFSGNTIYF. In DNA form, the CDR3 reads TGTGCCAGCAGCTTAGGAGGTCAGTCCTTCTCTGGAAACACCATATATTTT.

This clone was recorded once. The chain uses TRBV5-4 and TRBJ2-3; 12 bases are shared with TRBD2. The CDR3 sequence is 17 residues long. Germline V gene data show CDR1 as SGHNT and CDR2 as YYREEE (reference sequence). Germline trimming cut 2 bases from V and 3 bases from J; bases unmatched to any gene: 7. This CDR3 is CASSFPSGGAGTDTQYF. In DNA form, the CDR3 reads TGTGCCAGCAGCTTTCCTAGCGGGGGGGCTGGTACAGATACGCAGTATTTT.

The chain carries TRBV4-3 and TRBJ2-1; D gene uncertain. V shed 4 bases and J shed 4 bases, with 14 bases lying between them. The germline V gene has CDR1 LGHNA and CDR2 YSLEER. The CDR3 has 15 amino acids. The CDR3 DNA reads TGCGCCAGCAGCCGTGGCCGAGGAGAGTACAATGAGCAGTTCTTC. Encoded protein: CASSRGRGEYNEQFF.

V usage is TRBV6-2 or TRBV6-3 and J usage is TRBJ2-1, with D tentatively TRBD1 (5 bases). Germline CDR1 is MNHEY and CDR2 is SVGEGT. The V end lost 5 bases, the J end lost 4 bases, and 12 bases lay between the germline ends. The CDR3 runs 14 residues. The CDR3 spells CASSTGLGYNEQFF. CDR3 in DNA: TGTGCCAGCAGTACAGGATTAGGGTACAATGAGCAGTTCTTC.

J is TRBJ2-1 and V is TRBV7-3; 14 bases are a match to TRBD2. V dropped 5 bases and J dropped 6; count of bases not matched to a gene: 12. The length of the CDR3 is 18 residues. Germline V gene data show CDR1 as SGHTA and CDR2 as FQGTGA. CDR3 in amino acids: CASSLNRLAGGPGNEQFF. CDR3 nucleotide sequence: TGTGCCAGCAGCCTTAATCGACTAGCGGGGGGGCCCGGCAATGAGCAGTTCTTC.

The V call is TRBV10-3, the J call TRBJ2-5; 11 bases map to TRBD2. From germline, CDR1 is ENHRY and CDR2 SYGVKD. Trimming took 8 bases from V and 2 from J; bases not matched to a gene: 4. The CDR3 extends over 14 amino acids. CDR3 coding DNA: TGTGCCATCGGCGCTAGCGGGAGGCAAGAGACCCAGTACTTC. Translating it yields CAIGASGRQETQYF.

J is TRBJ2-4 and V is TRBV3-1 (or the pseudogene TRBV3-2); possibly TRBD1 for D (6 bases). The germline V and J ends were trimmed by 1 base and 1 base, with 8 bases remaining between them. This CDR3 contains 15 residues. Per germline, CDR1 LGHDT and CDR2 YNNKEL (reference sequence). The CDR3 DNA follows: TGTGCCAGCAGCCAAGCCCAGGGGGCCAAAAACATTCAGTACTTC. Amino acids: CASSQAQGAKNIQYF.

The V call is TRBV4-3, the J call TRBJ1-6, with D hard to call. CDR1 LGHNA and CDR2 YSLEER come from the germline V gene. V was cut by 0 bases and J by 7 bases, with 7 bases left in between. The CDR3 consists of 14 residues. The CDR3 region has the DNA TGCGCCAGCAGCCAAGACGAGGGAAATTCACCCCTCCACTTT. This translates into CASSQDEGNSPLHF.

The chain employs TRBV29-1 and TRBJ2-7, with D perhaps TRBD1 (6 bases). The ends were cut back, 3 bases at V and 2 bases at J, with 11 bases in the middle. CDR3 length equals 13 residues. The germline CDR1 and CDR2 sequences are SQVTM and ANQGSEA. This chain's CDR3 is CSVETGQPYEQYF. In DNA form, the CDR3 reads TGCAGCGTTGAGACAGGTCAGCCCTACGAGCAGTACTTC.

The chain employs TRBV18 and TRBJ1-4, with D uncertain. The CDR3 has 16 amino acids. The ends were cut back, 3 bases at V and 1 base at J, with 12 bases in the middle. The germline gives CDR1 KGHSH, CDR2 LQKENI. The CDR3 spells CASSPAPDITNEKLFF. The CDR3 DNA follows: TGTGCCAGCTCACCGGCCCCAGACATAACTAATGAAAAACTGTTTTTT.

V and J are TRBV10-3 and TRBJ2-3; 7 bases map to TRBD1. Germline CDR1 and CDR2: ENHRY and SYGVKD. There are 14 residues in the CDR3. Trimming took 4 bases from V and 4 from J; bases not matched to a gene: 5. The CDR3 nucleotides are TGTGCCATCAGTGCCCAGACAGGGTCAGATACGCAGTATTTT. Translation gives CAISAQTGSDTQYF.

In DNA, the CDR3 is TGCGCCAGCAGCCAAGAGCCCCAGATGAACACTGAAGCTTTCTTT. Protein product: CASSQEPQMNTEAFF. The rearrangement links TRBV4-1 to TRBJ1-1; D is ambiguous. CDR1 and CDR2 (germline): MGHRA, YSYEKL. With 0 bases removed from V and 0 bases from J, the gap between germline ends came to 8 bases. The CDR3 covers 15 residues.

This clone occurred once. The rearrangement links TRBV5-1 to TRBJ1-1; D is undetermined. The germline V gene has CDR1 SGHRS and CDR2 YFSETQ. V lost 4 bases, J lost 1 base, and 14 bases lay in between. The CDR3 is 15 amino acids. CDR3 coding DNA: TGCGCCAGCAGCCCTGCGGGGAGCAAGAACACTGAAGCTTTCTTT. It translates to CASSPAGSKNTEAFF.

The chain links TRBV5-1 to TRBJ2-7, with D possibly TRBD2 on 5 matching bases. Germline CDR1 reads SGHRS; CDR2 reads YFSETQ. This CDR3 region has 14 residues. Trimming took 0 bases from V and 3 from J, leaving 10 bases between them. The CDR3 coding sequence is TGCGCCAGCAGCTTGGTACTAGATTACTACGAGCAGTACTTC. This gives the protein CASSLVLDYYEQYF.

The chain couples TRBV6-5 to TRBJ2-7; the D gene is possibly TRBD2 (5 bases). CDR1 MNHEY and CDR2 SVGAGI come from the germline V gene. V gave up 0 bases and J gave up 2 bases, with 14 bases separating them. The CDR3 loop spans 16 amino acids. The chain's CDR3 is CASSYSRGGGPYEQYF. CDR3 nucleotide sequence: TGTGCCAGCAGTTACTCCCGAGGCGGAGGCCCCTACGAGCAGTACTTC.